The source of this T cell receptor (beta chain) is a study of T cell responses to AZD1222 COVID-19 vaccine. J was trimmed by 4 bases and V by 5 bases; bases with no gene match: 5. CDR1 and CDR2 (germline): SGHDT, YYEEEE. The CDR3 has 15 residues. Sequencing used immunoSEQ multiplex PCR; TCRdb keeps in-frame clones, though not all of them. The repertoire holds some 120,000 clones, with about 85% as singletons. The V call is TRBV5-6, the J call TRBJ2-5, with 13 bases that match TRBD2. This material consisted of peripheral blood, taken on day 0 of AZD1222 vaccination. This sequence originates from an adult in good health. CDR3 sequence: CASSSTSGGRETQYF. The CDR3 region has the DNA TGTGCCAGCAGTTCGACTAGCGGGGGGAGAGAGACCCAGTACTTC.